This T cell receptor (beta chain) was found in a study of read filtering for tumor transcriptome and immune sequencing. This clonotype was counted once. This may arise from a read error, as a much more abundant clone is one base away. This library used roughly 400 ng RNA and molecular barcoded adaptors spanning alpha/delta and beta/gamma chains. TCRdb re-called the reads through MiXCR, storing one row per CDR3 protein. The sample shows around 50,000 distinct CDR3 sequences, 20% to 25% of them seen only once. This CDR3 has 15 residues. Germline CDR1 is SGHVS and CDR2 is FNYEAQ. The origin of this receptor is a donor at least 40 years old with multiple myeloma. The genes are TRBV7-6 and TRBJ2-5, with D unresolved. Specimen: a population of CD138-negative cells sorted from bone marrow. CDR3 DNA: TGTGCCATCAGCTTAGTGGCAGGTCTAGGGGAGACCCAGTACTTC. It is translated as CAISLVAGLGETQYF. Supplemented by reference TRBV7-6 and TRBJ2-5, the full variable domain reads GAGVSQSPRYKVTKRGQDVALRCDPISGHVSLYWYRQALGQGPEFLTYFNYEAQQDKSGLPNDRFSAERPEGSISTLTIQRTEQRDSAMYRCAISLVAGLGETQYFGPGTRLLVL.